This T cell receptor beta chain originates from a study of blood T cell repertoires in COVID-19. The CDR3 loop spans 14 amino acids. CDR1 is MNHEY, CDR2 SVGAGI, per germline. The V gene lost 2 bases and the J gene lost 7 bases, with 14 bases spanning the gap. Clones were read by immunoSEQ multiplex PCR, and TCRdb kept only the in-frame ones, dropping some. The data show over 100,000 clones, approximately 80% seen once. The sequenced sample was peripheral blood. The rearrangement joins TRBV6-5 to TRBJ1-2, with a weak D call TRBD1 (5 bases). The receptor was derived from a woman between 65 and 79 years old with acute or convalescent COVID-19. The CDR3 region has the DNA TGTGCCAGCAGTTACGGGGGAGGAAGAAGTGGCTACACCTTC. Translating gives CASSYGGGRSGYTF.